Shown below are 31 T cell receptor beta chains from a single sample sequenced in a study of shared clonotypes between healthy human individuals. Generated by immunoSEQ multiplex PCR, the TCRdb table keeps only in-frame clones and is missing some. Of 1.5 million to 2.5 million clones in the sample, about 95% were seen once. Selected positively for CCR7 and CD45RO-negative, naive CD8 cells excluded terminally differentiated effector memory CD45RA+ cells. Source material: naive CD8+ T cells sorted from blood. The receptors were sampled from a man younger than 30 in good health.

V and J are TRBV6-5 and TRBJ2-1; D ambiguous. The germline CDR1 and CDR2 sequences are MNHEY and SVGAGI. The V gene lost 2 bases and the J gene lost 14 bases, with 13 bases spanning the gap. CDR3 size: 12 residues. Here the CDR3 DNA reads TGTGCCAGCAGTTACGATCTTAGTCGGGAGTTCTTC. Translated: CASSYDLSREFF.

The chain couples TRBV4-3 to TRBJ1-1, with unresolved D. This CDR3 contains 16 residues. Germline values: CDR1 LGHNA, CDR2 YSLEER. V lost 2 bases to trimming and J lost 1 base, with 14 bases between them. Here the CDR3 reads CASSQSELGPNTEAFF. CDR3 nucleotide sequence: TGCGCCAGCAGCCAATCGGAGCTCGGCCCGAACACTGAAGCTTTCTTT.

CDR3 amino acids: CASSETGTGGYTF. As DNA, the CDR3 is TGTGCCAGCAGCGAGACAGGGACGGGAGGCTACACCTTC. The V and J genes are TRBV9 and TRBJ1-2; 7 positions match TRBD1. Trimming took 3 bases from V and 8 from J; bases not matched to a gene: 7. The germline V gene encodes CDR1 SGDLS and CDR2 YYNGEE. The CDR3 sequence is 13 residues long.

In regard to this clone: Other DNA sequences in this sample translate to the same CDR3. The rearrangement joins TRBV6-5 to TRBJ1-1, with a possible D match to TRBD1 (5 bases). The germline V gene has CDR1 MNHEY and CDR2 SVGAGI. Between the trimmed V and J ends, which lost 0 bases and 4 bases, there was a span of 9 bases. This CDR3 has 14 residues. CDR3 bases: TGTGCCAGCAGTTACTCGGGGGGAGCCACTGAAGCTTTCTTT. It codes for CASSYSGGATEAFF.

This chain uses TRBV27 with TRBJ1-5; no firm D call. The CDR3 is 12 amino acids. The germline V and J ends were trimmed by 5 bases and 6 bases, with 8 bases remaining between them. CDR1 MNHEY and CDR2 SMNVEV come from the germline V gene (reference sequence). The chain's CDR3 is CASSHYAQPQHF. Here the CDR3 DNA reads TGTGCCAGCAGTCACTATGCTCAGCCCCAGCATTTT.

The rearrangement links TRBV28 to TRBJ1-1; D unclear. V shed 6 bases and J shed 3 bases, with 11 bases lying between them. Germline V gene sequence: CDR1 MDHEN, CDR2 SYDVKM. The CDR3 contains 13 residues. CDR3 amino acids: CASSLAEYTEAFF. Here the CDR3 DNA reads TGTGCCAGCAGCCTAGCAGAGTACACTGAAGCTTTCTTT.

As concerns this clone: Other DNA sequences from this sample encode an identical CDR3 as well. In DNA form, the CDR3 reads TGTGCCAGCAGCTTGGGGGACTCCCCTTACGAGCAGTACTTC. Translation gives CASSLGDSPYEQYF. The chain uses TRBV5-4 and TRBJ2-7; tentatively, D is TRBD2 (6 bases). Trimming took 0 bases from V and 4 from J, leaving 11 bases between them. Germline values: CDR1 SGHNT, CDR2 YYREEE (reference sequence). CDR3 length: 14 residues.

The chain links TRBV6-1 to TRBJ1-2; no reliable D call. The CDR3 covers 14 residues. The germline V gene encodes CDR1 MNHNS and CDR2 SASEGT. The germline V and J ends were trimmed by 4 bases and 6 bases, with 15 bases remaining between them. The CDR3 nucleotides are TGTGCCAGCAGTGGCCGGCAGATCTGGGATGGCTACACCTTC. It translates to CASSGRQIWDGYTF.

The chain couples TRBV7-6 to TRBJ2-2; 7 bases align to TRBD1. The CDR3 has 17 amino acids. V lost 3 bases and J lost 0; bases outside the gene matches: 7. Germline CDR1 reads SGHVS; CDR2 reads FNYEAQ. The CDR3, as DNA: TGTGCCAGCAGCTTGCACAGGGGACCCGCGAACACCGGGGAGCTGTTTTTT. This codes for CASSLHRGPANTGELFF.

The chain has TRBV5-1 and TRBJ2-7; 13 positions agree with TRBD2. This CDR3 spans 16 amino acids. V trimming: 4 bases; J trimming: 3 bases; junction bases outside the gene matches: 7. Per the germline V gene, CDR1 is SGHRS and CDR2 is YFSETQ. The CDR3 sequence is CASSAGLAGLYYEQYF. For the CDR3, the DNA is TGCGCCAGCAGCGCGGGACTAGCGGGATTATACTACGAGCAGTACTTC.

The chain joins TRBV2 to TRBJ2-3, with 10 bases identical to TRBD2. The V gene end was trimmed by 2 bases and the J gene end by 4 bases; junction bases not matched to a gene: 9. Germline V gene sequence: CDR1 SNHLY, CDR2 FYNNEI. The CDR3 has 17 amino acids. Here the CDR3 reads CASSEMASGRYADTQYF. CDR3 bases: TGTGCCAGCAGTGAAATGGCTAGCGGGAGATACGCAGATACGCAGTATTTT.

The chain employs TRBV7-6 and TRBJ2-2; D is perhaps TRBD1 (5 bases). Looked up from germline, CDR1 is SGHVS and CDR2 is FNYEAQ. Trimming shortened V by 5 bases and J by 1 base, and 11 bases separated the two germline ends. The CDR3 has 15 amino acids. Written as DNA, the CDR3 is TGTGCCAGCAGCCTGACAGTTAAGAACACCGGGGAGCTGTTTTTT. The encoded protein is CASSLTVKNTGELFF.

V usage is TRBV29-1 and J usage is TRBJ2-1, with D maybe TRBD1 (5 bases). Trimming pared 5 bases from V and 8 bases from J, leaving 16 bases between. CDR3 length equals 13 residues. Germline CDR1 reads SQVTM; CDR2 reads ANQGSEA. The CDR3 reads CSVLGPGPDEQFF. Here the CDR3 DNA reads TGCAGCGTTTTGGGGCCCGGGCCAGATGAGCAGTTCTTC.

Of note for this clone: This specimen includes other DNA sequences encoding the same CDR3. The chain is built from TRBV27 and TRBJ2-7, with unresolved D. V was cut by 0 bases and J by 1 base, with 7 bases left in between. CDR1 and CDR2 (germline): MNHEY, SMNVEV (reference sequence). The CDR3 runs 14 residues. CDR3 nucleotide sequence: TGTGCCAGCAGTTTATCCGGCCCTTCCTACGAGCAGTACTTC. Encoded protein: CASSLSGPSYEQYF.

A single count supports this clone. Within the sample, other DNA sequences also encode this same CDR3. CDR3 amino acids: CASSLDSSYEQYF. Written as DNA, the CDR3 is TGTGCCAGCAGTCTCGACAGTTCCTACGAGCAGTACTTC. The chain has TRBV27 and TRBJ2-7; possible D gene TRBD1, 5 bases. Trimming cost V 5 bases and J 1 base, with 9 bases left between them. This CDR3 contains 13 residues. Germline-derived CDR1 and CDR2 are MNHEY and SMNVEV (reference sequence).

The chain has TRBV7-9 and TRBJ2-3; TRBD2 might be the D (7 bases). The germline V gene has CDR1 SEHNR and CDR2 FQNEAQ (reference sequence). This CDR3 comprises 18 residues. V was clipped by 5 bases and J by 2 bases, with 23 bases between them. The DNA for the CDR3 is TGTGCCAGCAGCACAGGGATAGGACTAGTCGGCCCCACAGATACGCAGTATTTT. Translation gives CASSTGIGLVGPTDTQYF.

The chain has TRBV7-9 and TRBJ2-2; D gene uncertain. The CDR3 has 14 amino acids. The V end lost 3 bases, the J end lost 0 bases, and 5 bases lay between the germline ends. CDR1 SEHNR and CDR2 FQNEAQ come from the germline V gene (reference sequence). The CDR3 loop reads CASSFRTNTGELFF. Here the CDR3 DNA reads TGTGCCAGCAGCTTCCGTACGAACACCGGGGAGCTGTTTTTT.

The genes are TRBV6-1 and TRBJ2-3; D remains ambiguous. Per the germline V gene, CDR1 is MNHNS and CDR2 is SASEGT. The CDR3 runs 14 residues. Deletions cut 4 bases from V and 4 bases from J, with 12 bases between. CDR3 sequence reads: CASSAPVGPDTQYF. CDR3 nucleotides: TGTGCCAGCAGTGCCCCGGTCGGCCCAGATACGCAGTATTTT.

The V gene is TRBV15, the J gene TRBJ2-7; TRBD1 matches 9 bases. This CDR3 has 14 residues. Per the germline V gene, CDR1 is LNHNV and CDR2 is YYDKDF (reference sequence). The trim removed 3 bases at V and 3 bases at J, leaving 3 bases unmatched. This CDR3 reads CATSSRDRVYEQYF. CDR3 sequence (DNA): TGTGCCACCAGCAGCCGGGACAGGGTCTACGAGCAGTACTTC.

The chain combines TRBV4-1 with TRBJ2-7, with 10 bases aligning to TRBD2. The CDR3 consists of 17 residues. Germline trimming cut 1 base from V and 3 bases from J; bases unmatched to any gene: 9. The germline V gene has CDR1 MGHRA and CDR2 YSYEKL. For the CDR3, the DNA is TGCGCCAGCAGCCAAGGGGGAGCGGGGGGGCCCTTCTACGAGCAGTACTTC. It translates to CASSQGGAGGPFYEQYF.

This clone was picked up a small number of times. This same CDR3 is encoded by further DNA sequences in the sample. The V gene is TRBV9, the J gene TRBJ2-7; maybe TRBD2 (5 bases). Germline V gene data show CDR1 as SGDLS and CDR2 as YYNGEE. The CDR3 is 15 amino acids. V lost 0 bases and J lost 0, with 10 bases in between. The CDR3 here is CASSVGGGVSYEQYF. The DNA of the CDR3 is TGTGCCAGCAGCGTAGGTGGAGGAGTCTCCTACGAGCAGTACTTC. Full variable domain (outside the CDR3, taken from reference TRBV9 and TRBJ2-7): DSGVTQTPKHLITATGQRVTLRCSPRSGDLSVYWYQQSLDQGLQFLIQYYNGEERAKGNILERFSAQQFPDLHSELNLSSLELGDSALYFCASSVGGGVSYEQYFGPGTRLTVT.

The chain joins TRBV7-8 to TRBJ1-2, with 8 bases fitting TRBD1. CDR1 SGHVS and CDR2 FQNEAQ come from the germline V gene. This CDR3 is 14 amino acids long. V was clipped by 5 bases and J by 0 bases; unmatched bases: 2. The CDR3 region is CASSPDRANYGYTF. Written as DNA, the CDR3 is TGTGCCAGCAGCCCGGACAGGGCTAACTATGGCTACACCTTC.

The genes are TRBV4-1 and TRBJ2-2; D perhaps matches TRBD2 (6 bases). In germline, CDR1 is MGHRA, CDR2 YSYEKL. The CDR3 loop spans 16 amino acids. Trimming took 3 bases from V and 1 from J, leaving 12 bases between them. The CDR3 loop reads CASSHNEGLNTGELFF. The CDR3 DNA is TGCGCCAGCAGCCATAATGAGGGACTGAACACCGGGGAGCTGTTTTTT.

The rearrangement links TRBV11-2 to TRBJ2-3, with D perhaps matching TRBD2 (6 bases). This CDR3 contains 14 residues. The germline gives CDR1 SGHAT, CDR2 FQNNGV. With 5 bases removed from V and 5 bases from J, the gap between germline ends came to 14 bases. The CDR3 region has the DNA TGTGCCAGCAGCCCTCCGGGTAGCGGAGATACGCAGTATTTT. It translates to CASSPPGSGDTQYF.

The chain employs TRBV6-1 and TRBJ2-1, with a weak D call TRBD1 (5 bases). Germline V gene data show CDR1 as MNHNS and CDR2 as SASEGT. The CDR3 consists of 15 residues. V was shortened by 4 bases and J by 4 bases, with 14 bases between the two germline ends. DNA for the CDR3: TGTGCCAGCAGTGTCAACGCTCAGGGTTACAATGAGCAGTTCTTC. Protein product: CASSVNAQGYNEQFF.

The chain uses TRBV7-8 and TRBJ1-2; no definite D call. Trimming pared 4 bases from V and 7 bases from J, leaving 16 bases between. This CDR3 has 14 amino acids. Germline V lookup: CDR1 SGHVS, CDR2 FQNEAQ. The CDR3 sequence: CASSSRALGTGYTF. The CDR3 DNA reads TGTGCCAGCAGCTCCCGGGCCCTGGGCACTGGCTACACCTTC.

The V and J genes are TRBV11-2 and TRBJ1-3; no definite D call. Germline assignment: CDR1 SGHAT and CDR2 FQNNGV. The CDR3 is 15 amino acids. Trimming cost V 1 base and J 0 bases, with 7 bases left between them. The CDR3: CASSLAGSSGNTIYF. CDR3 DNA: TGTGCCAGCAGCTTAGCTGGGAGCTCTGGAAACACCATATATTTT.

This rearrangement joins TRBV9 to TRBJ1-2; unclear D gene. The length of the CDR3 is 11 residues. Between the trimmed V and J ends, which lost 3 bases and 5 bases, there was a span of 5 bases. Germline V gene sequence: CDR1 SGDLS, CDR2 YYNGEE. In DNA form, the CDR3 reads TGTGCCAGCAGCGCACATTATGGCTACACCTTC. It codes for CASSAHYGYTF.

As to this clone: Other DNA sequences in the same sample also yield this CDR3. The rearrangement uses TRBV30 and TRBJ1-2; unclear D gene. Germline V gives CDR1 GTSNPN, CDR2 SVGIG (reference sequence). This CDR3 region has 12 residues. V dropped 0 bases and J dropped 3 bases, with 5 bases sitting between them. The CDR3 nucleotides read TGTGCCTGGAGTGTCGGGGACTATGGCTACACCTTC. This encodes CAWSVGDYGYTF.

V is TRBV5-1 and J is TRBJ2-7, with 9 bases matching TRBD1. CDR3 length: 13 residues. The V segment lost 5 bases and the J segment 0 bases; nucleotides outside the gene matches: 0. Germline lookup yields CDR1 SGHRS and CDR2 YFSETQ. CDR3 nucleotide sequence: TGCGCCAGCAGGACAGGGGGCTCCTACGAGCAGTACTTC. Amino acids: CASRTGGSYEQYF.

This chain joins TRBV6-6 and TRBJ2-1, with D possibly TRBD2 on 6 matching bases. V was cut by 8 bases and J by 4 bases, with 12 bases left in between. The CDR3 runs 13 residues. Germline V gene data show CDR1 as MNHNY and CDR2 as SVGAGI (reference sequence). CDR3 sequence (DNA): TGTGCCAGCGGCAGCGGGCGTTACAATGAGCAGTTCTTC. This gives the protein CASGSGRYNEQFF.